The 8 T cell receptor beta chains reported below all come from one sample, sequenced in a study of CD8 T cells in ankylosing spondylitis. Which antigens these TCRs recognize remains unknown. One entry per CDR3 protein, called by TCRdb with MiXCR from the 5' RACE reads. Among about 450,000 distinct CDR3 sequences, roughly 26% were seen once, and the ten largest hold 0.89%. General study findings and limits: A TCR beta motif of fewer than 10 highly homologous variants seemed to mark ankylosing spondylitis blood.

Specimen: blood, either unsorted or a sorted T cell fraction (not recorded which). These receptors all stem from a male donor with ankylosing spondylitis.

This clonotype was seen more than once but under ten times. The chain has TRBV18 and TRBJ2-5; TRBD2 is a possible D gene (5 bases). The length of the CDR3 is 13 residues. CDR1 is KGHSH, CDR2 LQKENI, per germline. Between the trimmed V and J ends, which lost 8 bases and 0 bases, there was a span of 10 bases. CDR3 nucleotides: TGTGCCAGCACCGGGGAGTACCAAGAGACCCAGTACTTC. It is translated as CASTGEYQETQYF.

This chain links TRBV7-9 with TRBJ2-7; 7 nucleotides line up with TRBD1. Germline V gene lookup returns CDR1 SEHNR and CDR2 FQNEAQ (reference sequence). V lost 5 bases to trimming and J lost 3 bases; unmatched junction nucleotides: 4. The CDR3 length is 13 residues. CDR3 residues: CASSKTGFYEQYF. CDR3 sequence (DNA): TGTGCCAGCAGCAAGACAGGGTTCTACGAGCAGTACTTC.

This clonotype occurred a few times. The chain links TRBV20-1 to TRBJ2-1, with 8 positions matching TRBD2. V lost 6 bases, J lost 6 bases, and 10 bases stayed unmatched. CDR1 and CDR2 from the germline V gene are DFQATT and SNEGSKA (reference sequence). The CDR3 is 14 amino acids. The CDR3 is CSAQRAGGINEQFF. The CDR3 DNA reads TGCAGTGCCCAAAGGGCGGGAGGTATCAATGAGCAGTTCTTC.

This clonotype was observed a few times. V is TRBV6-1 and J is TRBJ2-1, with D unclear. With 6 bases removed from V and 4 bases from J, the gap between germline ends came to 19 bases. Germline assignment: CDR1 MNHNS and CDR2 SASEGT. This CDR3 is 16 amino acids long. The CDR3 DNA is TGTGCCAGCAGCCAAAGCGAGAGAGGCGTGTACAATGAGCAGTTCTTC. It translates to CASSQSERGVYNEQFF.

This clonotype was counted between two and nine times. CDR3 sequence reads: CASSLGTSGSKTQYF. CDR3 in DNA: TGTGCCAGCAGTTTAGGGACTAGCGGGAGTAAGACCCAGTACTTC. The chain is built from TRBV6-5 and TRBJ2-5; 14 nucleotides align to TRBD2. The J segment lost 6 bases and the V segment lost 4 bases, leaving 4 bases of the junction unmatched. Germline CDR1 reads MNHEY; CDR2 reads SVGAGI. The CDR3 spans 15 residues.

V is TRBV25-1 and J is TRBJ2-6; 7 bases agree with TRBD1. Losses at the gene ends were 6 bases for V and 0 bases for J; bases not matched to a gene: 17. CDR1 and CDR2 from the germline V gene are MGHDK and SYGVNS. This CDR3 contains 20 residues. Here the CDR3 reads CASSATDWDRLSSGANVLTF. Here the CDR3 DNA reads TGTGCCAGCAGCGCTACGGACTGGGACAGACTTAGCTCTGGGGCCAACGTCCTGACTTTC.

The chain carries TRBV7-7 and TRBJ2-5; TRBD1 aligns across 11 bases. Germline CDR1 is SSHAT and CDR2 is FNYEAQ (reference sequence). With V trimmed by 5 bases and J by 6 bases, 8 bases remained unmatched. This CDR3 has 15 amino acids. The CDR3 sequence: CASSPGTGGDQTQYF. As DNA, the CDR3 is TGTGCCAGCAGCCCCGGGACAGGGGGGGATCAGACCCAGTACTTC.

The CDR3 coding sequence is TGTGCCAGCAGCTTGGGGTGGTCCCAGCCCCAGCATTTT. It encodes CASSLGWSQPQHF. V and J are TRBV5-6 and TRBJ1-5, with no clear D. The germline gives CDR1 SGHDT, CDR2 YYEEEE. This CDR3 is 13 amino acids long. Trimming pared 0 bases from V and 7 bases from J, leaving 8 bases between.